This T cell receptor (beta chain) was recorded in a study of shared clonotypes between healthy human individuals (TCRdb year 2020). Study-level background: A couple of women and three men aged 18 to 49 years were included in the cohort. Leukapheresis yielded between about 0.94 and 9 billion PBMCs per donor. To estimate repertoire size and how much clonotypes are shared between individuals, the study performed deep sequencing of blood TCR repertoires from about 5 healthy adults. For each donor, CD4 naive and CD4 memory were each run on three plates, CD8 naive on two plates, and CD8 memory on one plate. Libraries were prepared and TCR repertoires were sequenced by different laboratories using diverse techniques, in order to increase sequencing depth and limit assay-specific biases.

V is clipped by 5 bases and J by 6 bases, and the sequence between their germline boundaries is 20 bases long. Including the terminal cysteine and phenylalanine, the CDR3 comprises 16 residues. Kept here is only the CDR3 DNA, which spans 48 bases and is read in frame from base 1. From a lookup of the germline V gene, CDR1 and CDR2 are MDHEN and SYDVKM. About this clone itself: Its antigen specificity is not known. No per-base quality is available; no much larger clone lies one base away.

Summary of the overall study and its limitations: When four donors were compared, the shared fraction of clonotypes was about 5.4% for naive CD4, 3% to 4% for naive CD8, more than 2% for memory CD4, and around 0.37% for memory CD8. Larger estimated clonotype richness was generally found for naive subsets than for memory subsets. Only blood was sampled, and tissue TCR repertoires likely differ from those in blood. Clonotypes shared by all four sorted-subset donors showed higher generation probabilities than non-shared clonotypes. Incomplete sequencing was indicated by rarefaction of sorted-subset datasets, despite the large sequencing depth. Pairwise subsampling indicated that sequencing depth was expected to affect the degree of clonotype sharing among donors. Because the study included a small number of donors, the genetic and exposure-history diversity represented was limited.

CD8 naive samples were CD45RO-negative cells positively selected for CCR7, giving a CD45RA+CCR7+ population that excluded TemRA cells. Donors were healthy HIV-negative adults with no recently reported acute infections or vaccinations. Every donor was a Caucasian adult living in Nashville, Tennessee, USA. Blood was obtained by leukapheresis, after which PBMCs were separated by Ficoll-Histopaque density gradient centrifugation and cryopreserved in liquid nitrogen vapor phase. Purity and quantity of every magnetically sorted T cell population were checked by analytical flow cytometry. Genomic DNA was isolated from every sorted fraction and measured by UV absorbance on a Nanodrop 2000c. Using the deep immunoSEQ assay, TCR CDR3 regions were amplified from genomic DNA by multiplex PCR. Extracted genomic DNA from each cell subset was spread evenly across all wells of several immunoSEQ 96-well plates, with each plate serving as a replicate. For sorted subsets, each replicate PCR was loaded with approximately 0.2 ug genomic DNA, equivalent to 25,000 to 35,000 T cell genomes. The purified libraries were quantified using a Qubit 3.0 fluorometer, sized with a Bioanalyzer 2100, and then quantified again using the KAPA Library Quantification kit. A separate single-read 150-cycle Illumina NextSeq 550 flow cell was used to sequence each immunoSEQ 96-well plate. On the study's bioinformatics: Because only junctional sequences without quality scores were contained in the immunoSEQ output, filtering matching that applied to full-length reads could not be performed. To assign V/J genes and CDR3, sequences were annotated against IMGT germline references using PyIR, a Python wrapper for IgBLAST v1.9. Reads were filtered out if the reads had weak V/J assignments (E-value above 1e-6), no CDR3, stop codons, out-of-frame junctions, or ambiguous translated residues. V3J clonotypes were defined as sequences sharing an identical inferred V gene, J gene, and CDR3 amino acid sequence. Percentage overlap between repertoires was calculated by dividing the number of shared unique clonotypes by the size of the smaller repertoire. Repertoire richness was assessed with RTK rarefaction, the Chao1 estimator, and Recon v2.1 estimates of unobserved clonotypes. Generation probabilities for all TCRbeta clonotypes obtained by the gDNA method from a handful of donors were computed using OLGA. Imported from immuneACCESS, the table was reduced by TCRdb to in-frame sequences with V and J called. These copies leave out some clones; in studies compared against another copy, an unresolved V gene accounts for under half, and the cause of the remainder is not known. V, J and clone size derive from that table, while D and trimming were established from the DNA sequence. This sample comprises some 600,000 clones, 95% to 97% of them detected only once. The ten top clones hold approximately 0.12% of the sample.

This receptor was identified in a woman younger than 45 in good health. The chain uses TRBV28 and TRBJ2-1, with the D segment possibly TRBD1 or TRBD2, each aligning over 5 bases. The specimen sequenced was naive CD8+ T cells sorted from blood. Per the publication, the cell subset or site label means: CD45RA+CCR7+. The CDR3 loop reads CASSTIRSQGVNEQFF. The nucleotide sequence reads TGTGCCAGCAGTACAATTCGATCTCAGGGAGTCAATGAGCAGTTCTTC.